This T cell receptor beta chain is from a study of blood T cell repertoires in COVID-19. Study context: Sites across the United States, Italy and Spain contributed samples from acute and convalescent COVID-19. Nucleic acid was either cDNA or gDNA, and it came from T cells, B-cell-depleted T cells, or PBMCs.

As originally analysed: By means of reference gene primer amplification, nucleated cell counts were estimated. The assay was immunoSEQ multiplex PCR, and TCRdb's table has in-frame clones only and misses some. V and J calls and clone size are as listed in that table; D and trimming were resolved from the DNA. The table shows fewer than 150,000 clones, with just over 70% occurring only once. Losses at the gene ends were 3 bases for V and 8 bases for J; bases not matched to a gene: 6. Germline-derived CDR1 and CDR2 are SNHLY and FYNNEI. CDR3 length: 15 residues. The sequencing sample was made of peripheral blood. This chain uses TRBV2 with TRBJ2-1, with 11 nucleotides matching TRBD2. The TCR comes from a human donor with acute or convalescent COVID-19. The donor label of this sample is uncertain. CDR3 protein: CASSELAGGLDEQFF. The CDR3 coding sequence is TGTGCCAGCAGTGAGCTAGCGGGGGGTTTAGATGAGCAGTTCTTC.